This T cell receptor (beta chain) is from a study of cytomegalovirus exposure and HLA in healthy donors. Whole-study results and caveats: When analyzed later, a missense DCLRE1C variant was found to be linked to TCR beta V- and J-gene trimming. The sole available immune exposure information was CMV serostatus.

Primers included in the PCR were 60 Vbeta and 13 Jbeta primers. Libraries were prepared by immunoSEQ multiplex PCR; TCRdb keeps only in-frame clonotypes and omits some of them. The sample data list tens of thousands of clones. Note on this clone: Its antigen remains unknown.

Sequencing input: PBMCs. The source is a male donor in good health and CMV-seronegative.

The CDR3 bases are TGCGCCAGCAGCCAAGATCCTTGGACAGGGGAGGGTTTCTTT. Amino acid sequence: CASSQDPWTGEGFF. V gene TRBV4-3 combines with J gene TRBJ1-1; TRBD1 matches at 9 bases. CDR1 and CDR2 (germline): LGHNA, YSLEER. The V gene end was trimmed by 0 bases and the J gene end by 13 bases; junction bases not matched to a gene: 9. The CDR3 spans 14 residues.